Sequencing of this TCR beta chain was carried out in a study of T and B cells in COVID-19 patients. Across the study: Comorbidities linked to unfavorable COVID-19 outcome were present in 18 of 20 active-infection patients.

BIOMED2 TRB-A/B primer pools were used in multiplex TRB PCR. TCRdb fed the multiplex PCR reads into MiXCR, producing one record per CDR3 protein. The table lists some 5,300 distinct CDR3 sequences, about 30% of them singletons. General study results and limits: Active COVID-19 showed highly clonal TRB repertoires; recovery showed diversity and richness above healthy donors. Of under 2,500 TCR clusters found only in the recovered cohort, fewer than 40 had low generation probability.

The CDR3 is made up of 12 amino acids. The ends were cut back, 3 bases at V and 7 bases at J, with 11 bases in the middle. Germline V gene lookup returns CDR1 SGHKS and CDR2 YYEKEE (reference sequence). In the case of this clonotype: Antigen specificity is unknown.

TRB was amplified from about 250-500 ng of blood genomic DNA. Source material: blood. This chain links TRBV5-5 with TRBJ2-7; D unresolved. The source is a human donor with active COVID-19. The CDR3 sequence is CASSWGMGEQYF. CDR3 nucleotide sequence: TGTGCCAGCAGCTGGGGAATGGGGGAGCAGTACTTC.